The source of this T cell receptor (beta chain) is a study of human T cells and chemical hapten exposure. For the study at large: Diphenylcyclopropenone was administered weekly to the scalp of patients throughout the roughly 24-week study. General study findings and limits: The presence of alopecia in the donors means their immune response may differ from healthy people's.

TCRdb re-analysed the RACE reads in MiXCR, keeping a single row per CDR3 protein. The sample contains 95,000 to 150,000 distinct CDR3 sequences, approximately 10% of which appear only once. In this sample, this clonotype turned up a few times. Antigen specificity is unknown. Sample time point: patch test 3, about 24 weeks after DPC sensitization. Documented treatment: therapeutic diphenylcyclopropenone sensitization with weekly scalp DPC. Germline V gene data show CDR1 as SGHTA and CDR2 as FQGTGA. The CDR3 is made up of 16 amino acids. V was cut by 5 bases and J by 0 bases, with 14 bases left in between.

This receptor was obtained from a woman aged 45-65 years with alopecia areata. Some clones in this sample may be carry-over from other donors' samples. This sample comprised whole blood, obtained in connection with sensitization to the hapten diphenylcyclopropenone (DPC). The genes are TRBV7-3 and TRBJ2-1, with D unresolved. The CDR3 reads CASSPEVVSSYNEQFF. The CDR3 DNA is TGTGCCAGCAGCCCTGAGGTAGTGAGCTCCTACAATGAGCAGTTCTTC.